This T cell receptor beta chain was sequenced in a study of T cell repertoires in cytomegalovirus infection. On the study more broadly: Newly reported HLA-C-restricted and thoroughly characterized HLA-B-restricted CMV epitopes were employed. In public TCR beta signatures, there were indications of both CMV infection and matching HLA type.

Each CDR3 protein is one row after TCRdb ran MiXCR on the reads. In the table there are some 270,000 distinct CDR3 sequences, 20% to 25% of which are singletons. Study findings and constraints: Summed frequency of shared TCR beta families picked out CMV carriers who also had the relevant HLA. There were HLA-C-restricted CMV-specific TCR beta clonotypes dominating the ex vivo response.

V was pared by 3 bases and J by 8 bases, with 20 bases between. Germline CDR1 reads SGHTA; CDR2 reads FQGTGA. The CDR3 is made up of 16 amino acids. Only a few counts were recorded for this clonotype. Its antigen is unknown. The V call is TRBV7-3, the J call TRBJ2-1; the D gene is possibly TRBD2 (6 bases). The sequencing used cultured PBMCs, collected from culture after CMV antigen stimulation. The TCR was taken from a human donor in good health (CMV status not recorded). Some clones in this sample may be carry-over from other donors' samples. The CDR3 nucleotides read TGTGCCAGCAGCTTCCGAGGGCACGGGGGAGTAGATGAGCAGTTCTTC. Protein: CASSFRGHGGVDEQFF.